This TCR beta chain was found in a study of blood T cell repertoires in COVID-19. Study-wide context: The study drew acute and convalescent COVID-19 samples from the United States, Italy and Spain. PBMCs, B-cell-depleted T cells, or T cells provided the cDNA or gDNA that made up the material.

CDR3 size: 16 residues. The germline V gene has CDR1 SGHRS and CDR2 YFSETQ. V gave up 4 bases and J gave up 2 bases; unmatched junction bases: 7. Study processing details: Amplification of reference gene primers provided the estimated nucleated cell counts. TCRdb's table, derived via immunoSEQ multiplex PCR, lists solely in-frame clones and lacks some. V, J and clone size are those of that table, while D and trimming were read from the DNA. In the table there are some 700,000 clones, approximately 90% of which are singletons. The specimen was peripheral blood. The receptor's source is a woman aged 18-29 years with acute or convalescent COVID-19. The chain recombines TRBV5-1 with TRBJ2-5, with TRBD2 matching over 11 bases. CDR3 sequence: CASSPFRLAGQETQYF. In nucleotides, the CDR3 is TGCGCCAGCAGCCCTTTTCGACTAGCGGGGCAAGAGACCCAGTACTTC.